The rows below give T cell receptor beta chains drawn from one sample of a study of human T cells and chemical hapten exposure. Each CDR3 protein gets one entry after TCRdb re-called the RACE reads with MiXCR. In the table there are roughly 360,000 distinct CDR3 sequences, approximately 5% of which are singletons. The material sequenced was whole blood, taken in connection with sensitization to the hapten diphenylcyclopropenone (DPC). These receptors originate from a woman aged 45-59 years with alopecia areata. Some clones in this sample may be carry-over from other donors' samples. The CDR3 runs from the conserved cysteine through the conserved F or W. D genes are given only for firm matches. Clone sizes are given selectively: once, few, many, or a class where the clone is expanded.

j_gene,abundance,v_gene,d_gene,CDR3nt,CDR3aa
TRBJ2-7,many,TRBV10-3,TRBD2,TGTGCCATCACGGCGGGAGGGGACTACGAGCAGTACTTC,CAITAGGDYEQYF
TRBJ2-1,-,TRBV5-1,-,TGCGCCAGCAGTAGCAGGGATGGTGAGCAGTTCTTC,CASSSRDGEQFF
TRBJ1-2,few,TRBV5-5,TRBD1,TGTGCCAGCAGCTTGGTCGGGACAGCCTATGGCTACACCTTC,CASSLVGTAYGYTF
TRBJ1-5,many,TRBV20-1,TRBD1,TGCAGTGCAGGGACAGGGGGAGCAGGGGTTCAGCCCCAGCATTTT,CSAGTGGAGVQPQHF
TRBJ1-3,few,TRBV4-1,-,TGCGCCAGCAGCGGCAGAAGCTCTGGAAACACCATATATTTT,CASSGRSSGNTIYF
TRBJ1-5,few,TRBV5-1,-,TGCGCCAGCAGCTTCTCCAAAGGGGATAGCAATCAGCCCCAGCATTTT,CASSFSKGDSNQPQHF
TRBJ1-3,many,TRBV7-9,-,TGTGCCAGCAGAGGACCAGGGCTCTCTGGAAACACCATATATTTT,CASRGPGLSGNTIYF
TRBJ2-1,-,TRBV28,-,TGTGCCAGCAGTTTAGCGGGAAGCCCCTTGGAAGAGCAGTTCTTC,CASSLAGSPLEEQFF
TRBJ1-1,-,TRBV5-1,-,TGCGCCAGCAGTATCGGTATGGGTACTGAAGCTTTCTTT,CASSIGMGTEAFF
TRBJ2-7,few,TRBV11-2,-,TGTGCCAGCAGCCCTTTTTTGGGGGAGCAGTACTTC,CASSPFLGEQYF
TRBJ2-3,few,TRBV6-1,-,TGTGCCTGCCAGGAAGGAGTGATAAGCTCAGATACGCAGTATTTT,CACQEGVISSDTQYF
TRBJ2-3,few,TRBV6-2/TRBV6-3,-,TGTGCCAGCAACCCAGGGACAACTAGCACAGATACGCAGTATTTT,CASNPGTTSTDTQYF
TRBJ1-6,many,TRBV4-1,-,TGCGCCAGCAGGAGAGGAGGGGGTAATTCACCCCTCCACTTT,CASRRGGGNSPLHF
TRBJ1-5,many,TRBV10-3,TRBD1,TGTGCCATCAGTGAGTCGAGGGCAGGGGGCATGGGACAGCCCCAGCATTTT,CAISESRAGGMGQPQHF
TRBJ2-2,many,TRBV6-1,-,TGTGCCAGCAGTGGGCAGGGGGGACAGCCGTTCGCGAACACCGGGGAGCTGTTTTTT,CASSGQGGQPFANTGELFF
TRBJ2-4,few,TRBV20-1,TRBD2,TGCAGTGCTAGAGATTACCTAGCGGGAGACAAAAACATTCAGTACTTC,CSARDYLAGDKNIQYF
TRBJ2-3,many,TRBV12-3/TRBV12-4,TRBD1,TGTGCCAGCAGTTTAGGGCAGGGGGCGACAGATACGCAGTATTTT,CASSLGQGATDTQYF
TRBJ1-1,-,TRBV6-2/TRBV6-3,-,TGTGCCAGCAGTTATCCTGCCGGGAGGAGGACTGAAGCTTTCTTT,CASSYPAGRRTEAFF
TRBJ2-5,many,TRBV7-7,-,TGTGCCAGCAGTCAAGTCTTGTACCAAGAGACCCAGTACTTC,CASSQVLYQETQYF
TRBJ2-3,few,TRBV20-1,-,TGCAGTGCTCTATCCGGGACGAGAGGAATCACAGATACGCAGTATTTT,CSALSGTRGITDTQYF
TRBJ2-2,-,TRBV12-3/TRBV12-4,TRBD2,TGTGCCAGCAGTGCGCTCTTTAGCGGGGGATTCGGGGAGCTGTTTTTT,CASSALFSGGFGELFF
TRBJ1-2,few,TRBV7-2,-,TGTGCCAGCAGCTCACTTGCTAACTATGGCTACACCTTC,CASSSLANYGYTF
TRBJ2-7,many,TRBV27,-,TGTGCCAGCAGTTTCTCCGGGACTGCGGGCGAGCAGTACTTC,CASSFSGTAGEQYF
TRBJ2-1,-,TRBV3-1,TRBD2,TGTGCCAGCAGCCAGACCGGGACTAGCGGGAGTGGTGAGCAGTTCTTC,CASSQTGTSGSGEQFF
TRBJ1-1,many,TRBV9,-,TGTGCCAGCAGCGCAAGACAGGACATCAACACTGAAGCTTTCTTT,CASSARQDINTEAFF
TRBJ2-5,few,TRBV27,-,TGTGCCACAATCGGGGCCCCCCAAGAGACCCAGTACTTC,CATIGAPQETQYF
TRBJ1-4,few,TRBV2,TRBD1,TGTGCCAGCACTTGGCAGGGGGTGAATGAAAAACTGTTTTTT,CASTWQGVNEKLFF
TRBJ1-4,-,TRBV20-1,-,TGCAGTGCTAGAGATGCGATTTCTACAACTAATGAAAAACTGTTTTTT,CSARDAISTTNEKLFF
TRBJ1-2,-,TRBV7-2,TRBD1,TGTGCCAGCAGCTTTCTGGCACAGGGGGAAGGCTACACCTTC,CASSFLAQGEGYTF
TRBJ1-6,few,TRBV13,-,TGTGCCAGCAGCTTTAGTCCAGGACCCCTCCACTTT,CASSFSPGPLHF
TRBJ2-2,many,TRBV7-8,TRBD2,TGTGCCAGCAGCTTAGGTAGCGGGCCGGCCTTAACCGGGGAGCTGTTTTTT,CASSLGSGPALTGELFF
TRBJ2-5,many,TRBV24-1,-,TGTGCCACCAGTGAGGGCAGCCAAGAGACCCAGTACTTC,CATSEGSQETQYF
TRBJ1-5,many,TRBV2,-,TGTGCCAGCAGTCCGGGGCAGGGGTTGCCTAGCAATCAGCCCCAGCATTTT,CASSPGQGLPSNQPQHF
TRBJ2-7,few,TRBV2,-,TGTGCCAGCAGTGAAGCTGCCCATGGACCCCTCGAAAACGAGCAGTACTTC,CASSEAAHGPLENEQYF
TRBJ2-3,few,TRBV5-1,-,TGCGCCAGCAGCTTGAGCATAGATACGCAGTATTTT,CASSLSIDTQYF
TRBJ1-3,many,TRBV13,-,TGTGCCAGCAGCTTAGTCGGCGGAAACACCATATATTTT,CASSLVGGNTIYF
TRBJ2-3,few,TRBV6-2/TRBV6-3,-,TGTGCCAGCAGTGACCGGGACTTCGGCACAGATACGCAGTATTTT,CASSDRDFGTDTQYF
TRBJ2-1,few,TRBV7-2,-,TGTGCCAGCAGACCCGGAGGGGGGAATGAGCAGTTCTTC,CASRPGGGNEQFF
TRBJ1-2,many,TRBV19,-,TGTGCCAGTTGGAAGGTTAACTATGGCTACACCTTC,CASWKVNYGYTF
TRBJ2-1,many,TRBV5-5,TRBD2,TGTGCCAGCAGTCAGGGGCTCAGCGGGGGGCACAATGAGCAGTTCTTC,CASSQGLSGGHNEQFF
TRBJ1-6,-,TRBV4-1,-,TGCGCCAGCAGCGAGGGCCTCTATAATTCACCCCTCCACTTT,CASSEGLYNSPLHF
TRBJ2-3,few,TRBV4-3,-,TGCGCCAGCAGCCAAATAGGGTCCGCAGATACGCAGTATTTT,CASSQIGSADTQYF
TRBJ2-3,many,TRBV2,-,TGTGCAAGCACCGGGGGTTACACAGATACGCAGTATTTT,CASTGGYTDTQYF
TRBJ2-3,few,TRBV20-1,TRBD2,TGCAGTGCTAGAGATCGAGAGCGGGAGTGGGCAGATACGCAGTATTTT,CSARDREREWADTQYF
TRBJ1-6,many,TRBV5-1,-,TGCGCCAGCAGCTTGGCCCTGGGGGGGCCTGATTCACCCCTCCACTTT,CASSLALGGPDSPLHF
TRBJ1-5,many,TRBV11-2,-,TGTGCCAGCAGCTGGCAGTCAAATCAGCCCCAGCATTTT,CASSWQSNQPQHF
TRBJ2-7,-,TRBV27,-,TGTGCCAGCAGTTCACCGGGACGGAGCTCCTACGAGCAGTACTTC,CASSSPGRSSYEQYF
TRBJ1-5,many,TRBV6-6,-,TGTGCCAGCAGTTACGGGCAGGGCAATCAGCCCCAGCATTTT,CASSYGQGNQPQHF
TRBJ2-3,many,TRBV5-8,-,TGTGCCAGCAGCTTGGCTATAACGGGACCCCAAGCGAATACGCAGTATTTT,CASSLAITGPQANTQYF
TRBJ1-1,many,TRBV7-2,-,TGTGCCAGCAGCTTAGCGTGGCAGTGGAACACTGAAGCTTTCTTT,CASSLAWQWNTEAFF
TRBJ1-4,many,TRBV7-9,-,TGTGCCGCCGATCTAACAGGTGCTGAAAAACTGTTTTTT,CAADLTGAEKLFF
TRBJ2-2,-,TRBV20-1,-,TGCAGTGCCACCGGGACCCGGAACACCGGGGAGCTGTTTTTT,CSATGTRNTGELFF
TRBJ2-1,many,TRBV4-2,-,TGTGCCAGCAGCCTCTCTTCGGGGGAGAGCTCCTACAATGAGCAGTTCTTC,CASSLSSGESSYNEQFF
TRBJ1-3,-,TRBV27,-,TGTGCCAGCAGTCCCGGGACACTTGGAAACACCATATATTTT,CASSPGTLGNTIYF